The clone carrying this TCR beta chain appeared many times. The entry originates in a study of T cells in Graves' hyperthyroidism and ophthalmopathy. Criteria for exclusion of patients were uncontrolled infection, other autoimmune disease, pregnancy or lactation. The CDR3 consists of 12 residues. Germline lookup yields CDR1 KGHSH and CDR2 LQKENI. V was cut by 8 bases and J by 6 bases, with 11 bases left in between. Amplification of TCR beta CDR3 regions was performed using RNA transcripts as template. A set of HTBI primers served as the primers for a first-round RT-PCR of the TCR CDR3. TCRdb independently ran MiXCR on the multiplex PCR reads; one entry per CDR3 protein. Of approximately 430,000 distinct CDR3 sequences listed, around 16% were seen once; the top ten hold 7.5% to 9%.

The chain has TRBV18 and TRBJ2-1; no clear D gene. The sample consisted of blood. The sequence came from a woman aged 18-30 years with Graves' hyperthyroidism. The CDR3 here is CASSPQGNEQFF. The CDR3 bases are TGTGCCAGCAGCCCTCAAGGCAATGAGCAGTTCTTC. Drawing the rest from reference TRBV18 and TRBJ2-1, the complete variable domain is NAGVMQNPRHLVRRRGQEARLRCSPMKGHSHVYWYRQLPEEGLKFMVYLQKENIIDESGMPKERFSAEFPKEGPSILRIQQVVRGDSAAYFCASSPQGNEQFFGPGTRLTVL.